These T cell receptor beta chains were read from a single sample in a study of T cell responses to AZD1222 COVID-19 vaccine. Profiling relied on immunoSEQ multiplex PCR, and the TCRdb table lists in-frame clones only, not all of them. This table has under 150,000 clones, 87% appearing once. This material consisted of peripheral blood, taken 28 days after the second AZD1222 dose. The receptors stem from an adult who received the AZD1222 COVID-19 vaccine. The CDR3 runs from the conserved cysteine through the conserved F or W. A D gene is named only where the DNA matches it firmly. Part of the rows lack a size; the others show once, few, many or a class for expanded clones.

v_call: TRBV3-1/TRBV3-2; clone_size: .; j_call: TRBJ2-3; d_call: TRBD2; cdr3_nt: TGTGCCAGCAGCCACCGGACTAGCGGGGGGGCCGAAGATACGCAGTATTTT; cdr3_aa: CASSHRTSGGAEDTQYF
v_call: TRBV9; clone_size: .; j_call: TRBJ1-4; d_call: TRBD1; cdr3_nt: TGTGCCAGCAGCCCCCGGACAGGGACTAATGAAAAACTGTTTTTT; cdr3_aa: CASSPRTGTNEKLFF
v_call: TRBV18; clone_size: .; j_call: TRBJ1-1; d_call: .; cdr3_nt: TGTGCCAGCTCACCACCCGGGATAATAGCTTTCTTT; cdr3_aa: CASSPPGIIAFF
v_call: TRBV28; clone_size: .; j_call: TRBJ1-2; d_call: TRBD1; cdr3_nt: TGTGCCAGCAGCTCACAGGGGGGAAACTATGGCTACACCTTC; cdr3_aa: CASSSQGGNYGYTF
v_call: TRBV6-6; clone_size: .; j_call: TRBJ2-2; d_call: TRBD2; cdr3_nt: TGTGCCATCTCCGGGGGGGCCACCGGGGAGCTGTTTTTT; cdr3_aa: CAISGGATGELFF
v_call: TRBV6-6; clone_size: once; j_call: TRBJ2-5; d_call: .; cdr3_nt: TGTGCCAGCAGTTACTCCCACGTTCGGGAGACCCAGTACTTC; cdr3_aa: CASSYSHVRETQYF
v_call: TRBV14; clone_size: .; j_call: TRBJ1-3; d_call: .; cdr3_nt: TGTGCCAGCAGCCAAGTCCTCGGGGGAAACACCATATATTTT; cdr3_aa: CASSQVLGGNTIYF
v_call: TRBV7-8; clone_size: once; j_call: TRBJ1-1; d_call: TRBD1; cdr3_nt: TGTGCCAGCAGCCCCGGGACAGGGGGCGTGTGGGACACTGAAGCTTTCTTT; cdr3_aa: CASSPGTGGVWDTEAFF
v_call: TRBV7-2; clone_size: .; j_call: TRBJ2-7; d_call: .; cdr3_nt: TGTGCCAGCACTCAAAACGGGGGTCCTGTCGAGCAGTACTTC; cdr3_aa: CASTQNGGPVEQYF
v_call: TRBV29-1; clone_size: .; j_call: TRBJ2-1; d_call: TRBD2; cdr3_nt: TGCAGCGTGGGGGTTAGCGGGGAGCAGTTCTTC; cdr3_aa: CSVGVSGEQFF
v_call: TRBV2; clone_size: few; j_call: TRBJ2-7; d_call: .; cdr3_nt: TGTGCCAGCAGTGAAGTGGGGTGGAGCGACTCCTACGAGCAGTACTTC; cdr3_aa: CASSEVGWSDSYEQYF
v_call: TRBV4-2; clone_size: .; j_call: TRBJ1-5; d_call: TRBD1; cdr3_nt: TGTGCCAGCAGCCAAGATGGGACAGGAGATCAGCCCCAGCATTTT; cdr3_aa: CASSQDGTGDQPQHF
v_call: TRBV27; clone_size: .; j_call: TRBJ1-1; d_call: TRBD1; cdr3_nt: TGTGCCAGCAGTTCACAGGGGGCGGGTACTGAAGCTTTCTTT; cdr3_aa: CASSSQGAGTEAFF
v_call: TRBV6-5; clone_size: .; j_call: TRBJ1-4; d_call: .; cdr3_nt: TGTGCCAGCAGTTACGCTACAACTAATGAAAAACTGTTTTTT; cdr3_aa: CASSYATTNEKLFF
v_call: TRBV7-2; clone_size: few; j_call: TRBJ2-2; d_call: .; cdr3_nt: TGTGCCAGCAGCTTAGTTTACACGAACACCGGGGAGCTGTTTTTT; cdr3_aa: CASSLVYTNTGELFF
v_call: TRBV6-5; clone_size: .; j_call: TRBJ1-5; d_call: TRBD1; cdr3_nt: TGTGCCAGCAGCGAGCTGGGACAGGGCAATCAGCCCCAGCATTTT; cdr3_aa: CASSELGQGNQPQHF
v_call: TRBV5-8; clone_size: .; j_call: TRBJ2-7; d_call: .; cdr3_nt: TGTGCCAGCAGCATCGGAGCCGGGACGGGCTACGAGCAGTACTTC; cdr3_aa: CASSIGAGTGYEQYF
v_call: TRBV18; clone_size: few; j_call: TRBJ1-2; d_call: TRBD1; cdr3_nt: TGTGCCAGCTCACCCCCAGTAACCGGACAGGGGAACCCTTATGGCTACACCTTC; cdr3_aa: CASSPPVTGQGNPYGYTF
v_call: TRBV7-9; clone_size: .; j_call: TRBJ1-6; d_call: .; cdr3_nt: TGTGCCAGCAGCGTGATTGTTTCACCCCTCCACTTT; cdr3_aa: CASSVIVSPLHF
v_call: TRBV7-2; clone_size: .; j_call: TRBJ2-4; d_call: .; cdr3_nt: TGTGCCAGCAGCTCCTTCGGCGGGGTGAACATTCAGTACTTC; cdr3_aa: CASSSFGGVNIQYF
v_call: TRBV4-2; clone_size: .; j_call: TRBJ1-2; d_call: TRBD1; cdr3_nt: TGTGCCAGCAGCCGAAACTCGGGAAATGAGGGGGCAAGCGAGGGAGGTGGCTACACCTTC; cdr3_aa: CASSRNSGNEGASEGGGYTF
v_call: TRBV25-1; clone_size: .; j_call: TRBJ1-6; d_call: TRBD1; cdr3_nt: TGTGCCAGCAGTGTCACAGGGGACTCACCCCTCCACTTT; cdr3_aa: CASSVTGDSPLHF
v_call: TRBV6-5; clone_size: .; j_call: TRBJ2-7; d_call: .; cdr3_nt: TGTGCCAGCAGTTACTCGAGGACCGCATCCTACGAGCAGTACTTC; cdr3_aa: CASSYSRTASYEQYF
v_call: TRBV3-1/TRBV3-2; clone_size: .; j_call: TRBJ1-5; d_call: TRBD1; cdr3_nt: TGTGCCAGCAGCCAACAGGGGGCGGGGGATCAGCCCCAGCATTTT; cdr3_aa: CASSQQGAGDQPQHF
v_call: TRBV28; clone_size: .; j_call: TRBJ1-1; d_call: .; cdr3_nt: TGTGCCAGCAGACTTCGTGGGGTCATGAACACTGAAGCTTTCTTT; cdr3_aa: CASRLRGVMNTEAFF
v_call: TRBV10-3; clone_size: .; j_call: TRBJ1-1; d_call: TRBD1; cdr3_nt: TGTGCCATCAGTCGACAGGGCGCCACTGAAGCTTTCTTT; cdr3_aa: CAISRQGATEAFF
v_call: TRBV7-8; clone_size: .; j_call: TRBJ2-1; d_call: .; cdr3_nt: TGTGCCAGCAGCTTAGCCACTTTTAAGGCGACCAATGAGCAGTTCTTC; cdr3_aa: CASSLATFKATNEQFF
v_call: TRBV5-4; clone_size: .; j_call: TRBJ2-7; d_call: .; cdr3_nt: TGTGCCAGCAGCTTGGAAGGTAGGGAGCAGTACTTC; cdr3_aa: CASSLEGREQYF
v_call: TRBV19; clone_size: .; j_call: TRBJ1-5; d_call: TRBD1; cdr3_nt: TGTGCCAGTAGTACCCTACCGGGACAGGGGGTTCAGCCCCAGCATTTT; cdr3_aa: CASSTLPGQGVQPQHF
v_call: TRBV7-2; clone_size: .; j_call: TRBJ1-3; d_call: .; cdr3_nt: TGTGCCAGCAGCTCGTCGGGGGGGGATCGGCCCATATATTTT; cdr3_aa: CASSSSGGDRPIYF
v_call: TRBV19; clone_size: once; j_call: TRBJ1-5; d_call: .; cdr3_nt: TGTGCCAGTAGTAGCCTAGAACAGACTTATAGCAATCAGCCCCAGCATTTT; cdr3_aa: CASSSLEQTYSNQPQHF
v_call: TRBV27; clone_size: .; j_call: TRBJ2-6; d_call: .; cdr3_nt: TGTGCCAGCACCTCCGCTGGGGCCAACGTCCTGACTTTC; cdr3_aa: CASTSAGANVLTF
v_call: TRBV3-1/TRBV3-2; clone_size: few; j_call: TRBJ1-4; d_call: TRBD1; cdr3_nt: TGTGCCAGCAGCCAAGTGTCAGCGGGACAGGGTTTCGAAAAACTGTTTTTT; cdr3_aa: CASSQVSAGQGFEKLFF
v_call: TRBV27; clone_size: .; j_call: TRBJ1-6; d_call: TRBD1; cdr3_nt: TGTGCCACCTCACCAGTAGGACAGGGGGGCGAATCACCCCTCCACTTT; cdr3_aa: CATSPVGQGGESPLHF
v_call: TRBV10-3; clone_size: .; j_call: TRBJ2-7; d_call: .; cdr3_nt: TGTGCCATCAGTGAGTCGGCCGTAAACTACGAGCAGTACTTC; cdr3_aa: CAISESAVNYEQYF
v_call: TRBV2; clone_size: .; j_call: TRBJ1-5; d_call: .; cdr3_nt: TGTGCCAGCAAATTGGCCACGGATAGCAATCAGCCCCAGCATTTT; cdr3_aa: CASKLATDSNQPQHF
v_call: TRBV19; clone_size: once; j_call: TRBJ2-1; d_call: .; cdr3_nt: TGTGCCAGTAGTCAACCGCGGCCGAATGAGCAGTTCTTC; cdr3_aa: CASSQPRPNEQFF
v_call: TRBV30; clone_size: .; j_call: TRBJ2-7; d_call: .; cdr3_nt: TGTGCCTGGAGTTCCGCCTACGAGCAGTACTTC; cdr3_aa: CAWSSAYEQYF
v_call: TRBV6-2/TRBV6-3; clone_size: .; j_call: TRBJ1-1; d_call: .; cdr3_nt: TGTGCCAGCAGTTACCTGGGACATCTAATCACTGAAGCTTTCTTT; cdr3_aa: CASSYLGHLITEAFF
v_call: TRBV18; clone_size: .; j_call: TRBJ2-1; d_call: .; cdr3_nt: TGTGCCAGCTCACCACCTTCCGGTCAGGGCGGCTACAATGAGCAGTTCTTC; cdr3_aa: CASSPPSGQGGYNEQFF
v_call: TRBV21-1; clone_size: .; j_call: TRBJ1-3; d_call: .; cdr3_nt: TGTGCCAGCAGCAAAGGGGAGGCAGGGTCAGGAAACACCATATATTTT; cdr3_aa: CASSKGEAGSGNTIYF
v_call: TRBV11-2; clone_size: .; j_call: TRBJ2-5; d_call: .; cdr3_nt: TGTGCCAGCAGCTTAGATCGGCTAGGGGAGACCCAGTACTTC; cdr3_aa: CASSLDRLGETQYF
v_call: TRBV4-2; clone_size: once; j_call: TRBJ1-5; d_call: .; cdr3_nt: TGTGCCAGCAGCCCCGGAGGCGGGTCCTGGGAGCCCCAGCATTTT; cdr3_aa: CASSPGGGSWEPQHF
v_call: TRBV18; clone_size: few; j_call: TRBJ1-3; d_call: .; cdr3_nt: TGTGCCAGCTCATCCGCCCAGGGTAACACCATATATTTT; cdr3_aa: CASSSAQGNTIYF
v_call: TRBV9; clone_size: .; j_call: TRBJ2-7; d_call: TRBD2; cdr3_nt: TGTGCCAGCAGCGCTAGTGGGAGGGAGGGCGAGCAGTACTTC; cdr3_aa: CASSASGREGEQYF
v_call: TRBV7-2; clone_size: .; j_call: TRBJ1-2; d_call: .; cdr3_nt: TGTGCCAGCAGCTCACAGGGCCGGGGCTACACCTTC; cdr3_aa: CASSSQGRGYTF
v_call: TRBV7-2; clone_size: .; j_call: TRBJ1-5; d_call: TRBD1; cdr3_nt: TGTGCCAGCAGCTTGGCCCCGACAGGGGGCGGGAGGCAGCCCCAGCATTTT; cdr3_aa: CASSLAPTGGGRQPQHF
v_call: TRBV6-5; clone_size: .; j_call: TRBJ1-2; d_call: .; cdr3_nt: TGTGCCAGCAGTTACTCGAGCGTGGGGGCCTATGGCTACACCTTC; cdr3_aa: CASSYSSVGAYGYTF